This T cell receptor (beta chain) was identified in a study of control samples from healthy donors and cancer patients. The V end lost 6 bases, the J end lost 3 bases, and 14 bases lay between the germline ends. This CDR3 spans 14 amino acids. CDR1 and CDR2 from the germline V gene are MNHEY and SVGAGI. Profiled with immunoSEQ multiplex PCR; TCRdb holds only in-frame clones, not every one. The data hold tens of thousands of clones, with roughly 90% observed a single time. Sequencing used blood. This sequence joins TRBV6-5 and TRBJ1-1; D is undetermined. The TCR originated in a woman in her 70s in good health. CDR3 protein: CASRHDTVDTEAFF. CDR3 DNA sequence: TGTGCCAGCAGACATGACACCGTAGACACTGAAGCTTTCTTT.